This entry lists 32 T cell receptor beta chains sequenced from one sample in a study of CD8 T cells in ankylosing spondylitis. TCRdb re-derived calls from the 5' RACE reads in MiXCR, one entry per CDR3 protein. Here the sample spans 200,000 to 250,000 distinct CDR3 sequences, around 11% being singletons. Sample: blood, either unsorted or a sorted T cell fraction (not recorded which). These TCRs come from a male donor with ankylosing spondylitis or in good health (not recorded which).

This clonotype showed up many times. This chain connects TRBV12-3 or TRBV12-4 to TRBJ2-2; D not resolved. This CDR3 is 15 amino acids long. V was trimmed by 1 base and J by 5 bases, leaving 11 bases between them. CDR3 DNA: TGTGCCAGCAGTTTAGGCGGCTCCGGGACCGGGGAGCTGTTTTTT. Its protein is CASSLGGSGTGELFF.

This clonotype was observed at least ten times. V and J are TRBV7-8 and TRBJ1-5, with TRBD1 identical over 7 bases. V lost 0 bases to trimming and J lost 3 bases; unmatched junction nucleotides: 5. The germline gives CDR1 SGHVS, CDR2 FQNEAQ. This CDR3 has 16 residues. CDR3 nucleotide sequence: TGTGCCAGCAGCTTAGCGGGGACAGACCACAATCAGCCCCAGCATTTT. It is translated as CASSLAGTDHNQPQHF.

This clonotype came up many times. V usage is TRBV10-3 and J usage is TRBJ1-1; D unclear. This CDR3 is built from 15 residues. Per the germline V gene, CDR1 is ENHRY and CDR2 is SYGVKD. V was cut by 0 bases and J by 1 base, with 9 bases left in between. CDR3 amino acids: CAISESGSPNTEAFF. CDR3 sequence (DNA): TGTGCCATCAGTGAGTCTGGGAGTCCGAACACTGAAGCTTTCTTT.

This clonotype appeared many times. The rearrangement joins TRBV12-3 or TRBV12-4 to TRBJ2-3, with a possible D match to TRBD1 (6 bases). V shed 8 bases and J shed 4 bases, with 10 bases lying between them. This CDR3 region has 12 residues. The CDR3 DNA sequence: TGTGCCAGCGGGGACATTTCAGATACGCAGTATTTT. It translates to CASGDISDTQYF.

The rearrangement uses TRBV6-6 and TRBJ1-2; no clear D gene. The CDR3 totals 11 residues. The V gene lost 5 bases and the J gene lost 7 bases, with 8 bases spanning the gap. Germline CDR1 is MNHNY and CDR2 is SVGAGI (reference sequence). In nucleotides, the CDR3 is TGTGCCAGCAGTCAGGAGTCTGGCTACACCTTC. Its protein is CASSQESGYTF.

The chain has TRBV5-1 and TRBJ2-1; 8 nucleotides line up with TRBD2. The V segment lost 3 bases and the J segment 7 bases; nucleotides outside the gene matches: 9. CDR1 and CDR2 from the germline V gene are SGHRS and YFSETQ. The CDR3 extends over 15 amino acids. CDR3 residues: CASSSRGGRNNEQFF. In DNA form, the CDR3 reads TGCGCCAGCAGCTCACGGGGGGGCCGGAATAATGAGCAGTTCTTC.

This clonotype has a handful of counts. The V gene is TRBV11-2, the J gene TRBJ2-7; D remains ambiguous. The CDR3 spans 14 residues. From germline, CDR1 is SGHAT and CDR2 FQNNGV. V was shortened by 3 bases and J by 6 bases, with 15 bases between the two germline ends. The CDR3 DNA is TGTGCCAGCAGCTTCCTGGGCTCCAACCTCGAGCAGTACTTC. This gives the protein CASSFLGSNLEQYF.

CDR3 nucleotide sequence: TGTGCCAGCAGCCCGGTGGGGCTAGCGGGTTACAATGAGCAGTTCTTC. It yields the protein CASSPVGLAGYNEQFF. This chain uses TRBV7-9 with TRBJ2-1; 8 bases map to TRBD2. Per the germline V gene, CDR1 is SEHNR and CDR2 is FQNEAQ (reference sequence). After removal of 5 bases from V and 4 bases from J, the junction contained 10 bases not matched to a gene. This CDR3 is built from 16 residues.

This clonotype was seen ten or more times. The rearrangement links TRBV6-1 to TRBJ2-3; either TRBD1 or TRBD2 may fit D (5 bases each). V was trimmed by 8 bases and J by 1 base, leaving 10 bases between them. Germline-derived CDR1 and CDR2 are MNHNS and SASEGT. The CDR3 length is 13 residues. CDR3 sequence: CASGDAGTDTQYF. CDR3 coding DNA: TGTGCCAGCGGGGACGCGGGCACAGATACGCAGTATTTT.

Ten or more counts support this clonotype. The rearrangement links TRBV12-3 or TRBV12-4 to TRBJ2-1; TRBD2 agrees at 9 bases. With 5 bases clipped from V and 4 bases from J, the junction kept 9 bases outside the gene matches. The CDR3 is made up of 16 amino acids. The DNA of the CDR3 is TGTGCCAGCAGTGGGGTAGCGGGGGCTACATACAATGAGCAGTTCTTC. As protein: CASSGVAGATYNEQFF.

This clonotype showed up many times. The V gene is TRBV29-1, the J gene TRBJ2-7; no reliable D call. V lost 0 bases to trimming and J lost 0 bases, with 15 bases between them. Germline CDR1 is SQVTM and CDR2 is ANQGSEA. The CDR3 covers 16 residues. CDR3 sequence reads: CSVEDLLGKSSYEQYF. CDR3 coding DNA: TGCAGCGTTGAAGATTTACTCGGCAAGAGCTCCTACGAGCAGTACTTC.

This clonotype was observed at least ten times. The rearrangement joins TRBV11-2 to TRBJ2-3, with D hard to call. V was pared by 5 bases and J by 2 bases, with 5 bases between. This CDR3 is 12 amino acids long. CDR1 is SGHAT and CDR2 is FQNNGV in the germline V gene. The chain's CDR3 is CASSTATDTQYF. The CDR3 DNA is TGTGCCAGCAGCACGGCCACAGATACGCAGTATTTT. Full variable domain (remainder filled in from reference TRBV11-2 and TRBJ2-3): EAGVAQSPRYKIIEKRQSVAFWCNPISGHATLYWYQQILGQGPKLLIQFQNNGVVDDSQLPKDRFSAERLKGVDSTLKIQPAKLEDSAVYLCASSTATDTQYFGPGTRLTVL.

J is TRBJ2-5 and V is TRBV7-9; D uncertain. There are 12 residues in the CDR3. CDR1 is SEHNR, CDR2 FQNEAQ, per germline (reference sequence). With 1 base removed from V and 7 bases from J, the gap between germline ends came to 7 bases. The CDR3 reads CASSLESRTQYF. CDR3 in DNA: TGTGCCAGCAGCTTAGAGTCCCGGACCCAGTACTTC.

This clonotype was counted at least ten times. The chain carries TRBV9 and TRBJ2-5, with 8 bases aligning to TRBD2. The ends lost 3 bases at V and 5 bases at J; junction bases unmatched: 9. Germline CDR1 SGDLS, CDR2 YYNGEE. There are 15 residues in the CDR3. DNA of the CDR3: TGTGCCAGCAGCGCAAACATAGCGGGGAGGGAGACCCAGTACTTC. Encoded protein: CASSANIAGRETQYF.

The genes are TRBV28 and TRBJ2-3, with D uncertain. This CDR3 has 13 residues. Looked up from germline, CDR1 is MDHEN and CDR2 is SYDVKM. The germline V and J ends were trimmed by 2 bases and 4 bases, with 7 bases remaining between them. DNA for the CDR3: TGTGCCAGCAGTTTAAGCGACTCAGATACGCAGTATTTT. Amino acid sequence: CASSLSDSDTQYF.

Many counts were recorded for this clonotype. The V and J genes are TRBV5-1 and TRBJ1-6, with a possible D match to TRBD1 (5 bases). The CDR3 is made up of 18 amino acids. V lost 0 bases, J lost 6 bases, and 19 bases lay in between. Per the germline V gene, CDR1 is SGHRS and CDR2 is YFSETQ. The CDR3 DNA reads TGCGCCAGCAGCTTGGTCCCCGGGACGGTAGGAAGTAATTCACCCCTCCACTTT. It yields the protein CASSLVPGTVGSNSPLHF.

The rearrangement uses TRBV12-3 or TRBV12-4 and TRBJ1-2, with a weak D call TRBD1 (6 bases). This CDR3 has 14 amino acids. Trimming removed 5 bases at V and 6 bases at J, with 16 bases between. CDR3 bases: TGTGCCAGCAGTGCCCCCGACAGGCGGGATGGCTACACCTTC. It is translated as CASSAPDRRDGYTF.

This clonotype was counted many times. The gene calls are TRBV9 and TRBJ1-5; D is perhaps TRBD1 (5 bases). Deletions cut 1 base from V and 0 bases from J, with 17 bases between. From germline, CDR1 is SGDLS and CDR2 YYNGEE. This CDR3 region has 18 residues. The CDR3 DNA sequence: TGTGCCAGCAGCGTATGCGCAGGGATCATATATAGCAATCAGCCCCAGCATTTT. Translation gives CASSVCAGIIYSNQPQHF.

V and J are TRBV12-3 or TRBV12-4 and TRBJ2-3, with TRBD1 matching 9 bases. This CDR3 has 15 residues. Losses at the gene ends were 7 bases for V and 7 bases for J; bases not matched to a gene: 12. The CDR3: CASNQDRGHPNTQYF. The CDR3 DNA reads as TGTGCCAGCAACCAGGACAGGGGCCACCCGAATACGCAGTATTTT.

This clonotype was seen only a few times. This sequence joins TRBV5-5 and TRBJ2-7; 8 bases align to TRBD1. Trimming cost V 0 bases and J 5 bases; bases outside gene matches: 4. CDR3 length equals 14 residues. Looked up from germline, CDR1 is SGHKS and CDR2 is YYEKEE (reference sequence). In nucleotides, the CDR3 is TGTGCCAGCAGCTTGGGGACAGGGACGAACGAGCAGTACTTC. Its translation is CASSLGTGTNEQYF.

This clonotype has at least ten counts. The gene calls are TRBV5-1 and TRBJ2-5; tentatively, D is TRBD1 (7 bases). CDR1 and CDR2 from the germline V gene are SGHRS and YFSETQ. The V end was cut by 7 bases, the J end by 5 bases, with 18 bases between. The CDR3 length is 14 residues. Here the CDR3 DNA reads TGCGCCAGCGCGCTACAGGGGAGGTGGGAGACCCAGTACTTC. Amino acid sequence: CASALQGRWETQYF.

In this sample, this clonotype turned up many times. The chain joins TRBV9 to TRBJ2-1; 12 nucleotides align to TRBD1. Per germline, CDR1 SGDLS and CDR2 YYNGEE. The CDR3 consists of 15 residues. Unmatched junction bases numbered 5, after V lost 3 bases and J lost 7 bases. This CDR3 is CASSGGQGALNEQFF. The CDR3 region has the DNA TGTGCCAGCAGCGGGGGACAGGGGGCTCTTAATGAGCAGTTCTTC.

This clonotype has ten or more counts. The V gene is TRBV27, the J gene TRBJ1-1; 9 positions agree with TRBD1. Germline assignment: CDR1 MNHEY and CDR2 SMNVEV (reference sequence). Trimming took 4 bases from V and 5 from J; bases not matched to a gene: 5. The CDR3 contains 14 residues. The CDR3 spells CASSSYGQGTEAFF. CDR3 coding DNA: TGTGCCAGCAGTTCGTATGGACAGGGGACTGAAGCTTTCTTT.

This clonotype was detected a few times. V usage is TRBV10-3 and J usage is TRBJ2-1, with 10 bases lining up with TRBD2. The J segment lost 0 bases and the V segment lost 6 bases, leaving 23 bases of the junction unmatched. CDR3 size: 22 residues. The germline gives CDR1 ENHRY, CDR2 SYGVKD. CDR3: CAIRPGPARLAGTSSSYNEQFF. The CDR3 nucleotides read TGTGCCATCAGGCCGGGCCCGGCCAGACTAGCGGGCACCTCAAGCTCCTACAATGAGCAGTTCTTC.

This clonotype showed up many times. The gene calls are TRBV29-1 and TRBJ2-7; 7 bases are shared with TRBD1. Germline CDR1 and CDR2: SQVTM and ANQGSEA. V gave up 4 bases and J gave up 3 bases; unmatched junction bases: 9. The CDR3 is made up of 14 amino acids. The CDR3 spells CSVVTMAGGYEQYF. CDR3 coding DNA: TGCAGCGTTGTTACAATGGCAGGGGGCTACGAGCAGTACTTC.

This clonotype was seen at least ten times. This chain uses TRBV5-1 with TRBJ2-1; D not certain. V lost 1 base to trimming and J lost 7 bases, with 6 bases between them. The germline CDR1 and CDR2 sequences are SGHRS and YFSETQ. This CDR3 spans 12 amino acids. The CDR3 DNA reads as TGCGCCAGCAGCTTGAGTAAGAATGAGCAGTTCTTC. Protein: CASSLSKNEQFF. The full variable domain, rest sourced from reference TRBV5-1 and TRBJ2-1, is KAGVTQTPRYLIKTRGQQVTLSCSPISGHRSVSWYQQTPGQGLQFLFEYFSETQRNKGNFPGRFSGRQFSNSRSEMNVSTLELGDSALYLCASSLSKNEQFFGPGTRLTVL.

This clonotype has a count of ten or more. This chain uses TRBV5-1 with TRBJ2-7; D ambiguous. Germline CDR1 reads SGHRS; CDR2 reads YFSETQ. V shed 0 bases and J shed 3 bases, with 7 bases lying between them. The CDR3 has 13 residues. The CDR3, as DNA: TGCGCCAGCAGCTTGGTTCCAGACTACGAGCAGTACTTC. The encoded protein is CASSLVPDYEQYF. Drawing the rest from reference TRBV5-1 and TRBJ2-7, the complete variable domain is KAGVTQTPRYLIKTRGQQVTLSCSPISGHRSVSWYQQTPGQGLQFLFEYFSETQRNKGNFPGRFSGRQFSNSRSEMNVSTLELGDSALYLCASSLVPDYEQYFGPGTRLTVT.

This clonotype was counted many times. V usage is TRBV6-1 and J usage is TRBJ1-1; D not certain. The CDR3 has 13 amino acids. Trimming shortened V by 10 bases and J by 1 base, and 13 bases separated the two germline ends. Germline V gene data show CDR1 as MNHNS and CDR2 as SASEGT. The CDR3 sequence: CATKRGANTEAFF. The CDR3 DNA reads as TGTGCCACTAAACGGGGTGCGAACACTGAAGCTTTCTTT.

This clonotype was recorded many times. CDR3 nucleotide sequence: TGCGCCAGCAGCTATCTTGTGGGGACAACGGAGACCCAGTACTTC. Translation gives CASSYLVGTTETQYF. This chain connects TRBV5-1 to TRBJ2-5; a possible D gene is TRBD1 (6 bases). The CDR3 covers 15 residues. Trimming left V 3 bases short and J 5 bases short, with 17 bases between. CDR1 and CDR2 from the germline V gene are SGHRS and YFSETQ.

The J gene is TRBJ2-7, the V gene TRBV2; possible D gene TRBD1, 5 bases. V was trimmed by 9 bases and J by 1 base, leaving 13 bases between them. The CDR3 runs 13 residues. Germline CDR1 SNHLY, CDR2 FYNNEI. CDR3: CASKGDSSYEQYF. For the CDR3, the DNA is TGTGCCAGTAAAGGGGATTCATCCTACGAGCAGTACTTC.

This clonotype was seen at least ten times. The rearrangement uses TRBV12-3 or TRBV12-4 and TRBJ2-1, with D perhaps TRBD1 (6 bases). The V end was cut by 8 bases, the J end by 7 bases, with 12 bases between. The CDR3 runs to 12 residues. The CDR3 DNA sequence: TGTGCCAGCTCCCCTGGGACAAATGAGCAGTTCTTC. Protein: CASSPGTNEQFF.

This clonotype was found many times. The V call is TRBV6-5, the J call TRBJ2-1, with TRBD2 as a possible D gene (6 bases). CDR3 length: 15 residues. Germline V lookup: CDR1 MNHEY, CDR2 SVGAGI. The V and J ends lost 0 bases and 0 bases respectively, with 6 bases between them. The CDR3 sequence is CASSYSGSSYNEQFF. Here the CDR3 DNA reads TGTGCCAGCAGTTACTCCGGGAGCTCCTACAATGAGCAGTTCTTC.